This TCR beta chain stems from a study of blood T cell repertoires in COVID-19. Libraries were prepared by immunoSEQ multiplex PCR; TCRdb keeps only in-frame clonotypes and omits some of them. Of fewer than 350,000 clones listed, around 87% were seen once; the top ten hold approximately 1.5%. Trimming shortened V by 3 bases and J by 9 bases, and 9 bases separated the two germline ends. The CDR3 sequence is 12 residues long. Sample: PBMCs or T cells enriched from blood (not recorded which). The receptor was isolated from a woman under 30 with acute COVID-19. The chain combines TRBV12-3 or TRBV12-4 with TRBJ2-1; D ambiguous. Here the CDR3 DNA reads TGTGCCAGCAGTTTCAAGCCGGTTGAGCAGTTCTTC. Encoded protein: CASSFKPVEQFF.